This section outlines one T cell receptor beta chain sequence together with its context. This clonotype was detected many times. Its antigen is still unknown. Base qualities are not recorded, but no much larger clone differs from it by a single base. The sample is drawn from a study of T cell repertoires in cytomegalovirus infection (dated by TCRdb to the late 2010s). Regarding the complete study: Donor HLA type was relevant to the analysis, as public TCR beta signatures indicated carriage of CMV infection together with the matching HLA type. General study outcomes and caveats: The ex vivo response was dominated by HLA-C-restricted CMV-specific TCR beta clonotypes, which also provided the single most frequent clonotype in two of eight donors. In both this cohort and an independent approximately 400-donor cohort, the cumulative frequency of public TCR beta family members distinguished carriers of CMV infection plus the relevant HLA type.

V gives up 3 bases and J gives up 2 bases, and the segment between their germline ends measures 17 bases. Via the germline V gene, CDR1 is SGHTA and CDR2 FQGNSA. The CDR3 holds 17 amino acids from the cysteine to the phenylalanine. Only the CDR3 DNA is retained, 51 bases long and in frame from the first base. The instrument was an Illumina HiSeq 1500. TCRdb cleaned the public reads at Q25 with fastp, built clones with MiXCR and kept in-frame beta chains. One record per CDR3 amino acid sequence lists the most common genes and DNA. Here the sample has 200,000 to 300,000 distinct CDR3 sequences; around 6.6% occur a single time. Roughly 6.5% of the sample is in the top ten clones.

The source is a human donor in good health (CMV status not recorded). Some clones in this sample may be carry-over from other donors' samples. The chain is encoded by TRBV7-2 joined to TRBJ1-5; the D region possibly corresponds to TRBD1 (6 bases align). The source material was PBMCs. The encoded CDR3 is CASSLLDSLFGNQPQHF. The bases read TGTGCCAGCAGCTTGCTGGACAGTCTTTTTGGCAATCAGCCCCAGCATTTT.